This paragraph covers one TCR beta chain sequence. Its antigen is still unknown. Nothing much larger sits one base from this clone, and base qualities are not available. Trimming accounts for 5 bases at V and 3 bases at J, while the number of junction bases matched to no gene is 3. The CDR3 spans 15 residues, from the cysteine through the phenylalanine. The retained sequence is limited to the CDR3, 45 bases, with the frame set at the first base. CDR1 and CDR2 are drawn from the germline V gene: SGHTA, FQGNSA. Receptor libraries were prepared by 5' RACE. The ligated cDNA was amplified in four rounds of PCR with nested alpha and beta constant region primers together with the SP2 primer. For the blood and skin samples, reverse transcription of TCR RNA was done with SuperScript IV along with alpha and beta constant region primers. T4 RNA ligase 1 was used to ligate an oligonucleotide containing the Illumina SP2 primer and a UMI to the 3' end of the cDNA. The 12-nucleotide UMI was composed of two random hexamers separated by an eight-base spacer, which was included to prevent hairpin formation. From the second PCR onward, the TCR alpha and beta chain libraries were handled separately, and dual indexing was used for multiplexing. After pooling, the indexed libraries were analyzed by capillary electrophoresis and sequenced on either an Illumina MiSeq or NextSeq. To boost base diversity and improve cluster recognition, PhiX DNA at roughly 4.5-8% was spiked into the libraries. In the authors' own workflow: Demultiplexor took UMIs from read 2, joined the UMIs to the TCR sequence from read 1, and separated reads according to sample indices. Decombinator identified V and J genes and V-J junctions and gave each TCR a five-part identifier that included V and J deletions. Collapsinator used UMIs to correct sequencing errors and PCR amplification heterogeneity, producing a UMI-based abundance for each TCR. CDR3Translator turned identifiers into nucleotide sequence, translated that sequence into amino acids, and pulled out CDR3 regions based on terminal motifs. Error-corrected counts of alpha and beta TCRs from blood and skin were compared after being normalized to the amount of input RNA. The public reads were run again by TCRdb, first through fastp at Q25 and then through MiXCR, and only productive beta chains were kept. One record per CDR3 amino acid sequence lists the most common genes and DNA. What appears here as the V and J calls and clone size reflects TCRdb's work, not the paper's. The sample has about 59,000 distinct CDR3 sequences on record, 8% of them singletons. Around 21% of the sample goes to the ten largest clones.

The sample belongs to a study of naive and memory T cell subsets (dated by TCRdb to 2016 to 2017). A note on the overall study: According to the figure summarizing the samples, there were 10 blood donors, 7 tuberculin skin test biopsies and 3 saline control biopsies. PCR2 was typically a SYBR Green qPCR stopped at a set threshold; low-input samples could instead use end-point PCR (roughly 6 cycles).

The study reported a robust and sensitive protocol to amplify, sequence and analyze TCRs, based on 3' ligation of a UMI-containing oligonucleotide to TCR cDNA. For whole blood analysis, 2 to 2.5 ml of peripheral blood was drawn from adult healthy volunteers into Tempus tubes, and RNA was extracted according to the manufacturer's instructions. Total RNA, without cell sorting, was DNase treated with RQ1 DNase before reverse transcription, targeting roughly 1 to 1000 ng input. Libraries were prepared from skin biopsies and whole blood so that pipeline robustness could be tested in samples in which T cells form a minority population. Points the paper makes about the study in general: The potential sensitivity of the RNA-based method to TCR transcript changes with T cell activation and differentiation was acknowledged.

The receptor's source is a female donor in good health. The sequence joins TRBV7-2 to TRBJ2-1; the central 11 bases match TRBD2. The sequenced DNA: TGTGCCAGCAGCCGTACTAGCGGGGGCTACAATGAGCAGTTCTTC. Its protein reads: CASSRTSGGYNEQFF.